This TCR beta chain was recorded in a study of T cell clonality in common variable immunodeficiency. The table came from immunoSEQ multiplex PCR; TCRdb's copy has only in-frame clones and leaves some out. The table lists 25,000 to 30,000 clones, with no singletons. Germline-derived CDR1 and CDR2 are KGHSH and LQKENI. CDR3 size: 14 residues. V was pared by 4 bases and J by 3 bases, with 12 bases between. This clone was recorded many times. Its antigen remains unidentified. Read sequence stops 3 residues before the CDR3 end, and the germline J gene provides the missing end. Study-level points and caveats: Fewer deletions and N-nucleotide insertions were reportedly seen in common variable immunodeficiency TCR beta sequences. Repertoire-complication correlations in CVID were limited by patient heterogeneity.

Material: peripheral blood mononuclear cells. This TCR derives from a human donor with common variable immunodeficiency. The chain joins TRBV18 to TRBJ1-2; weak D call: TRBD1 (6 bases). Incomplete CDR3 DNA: TGTGCCAGCTCACTGATGACAGGAGACTATGGC. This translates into CASSLMTGDYG. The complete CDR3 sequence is CASSLMTGDYGYTF. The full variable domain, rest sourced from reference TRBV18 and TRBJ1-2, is NAGVMQNPRHLVRRRGQEARLRCSPMKGHSHVYWYRQLPEEGLKFMVYLQKENIIDESGMPKERFSAEFPKEGPSILRIQQVVRGDSAAYFCASSLMTGDYGYTFGSGTRLTVV.